The sequence of this TCR beta chain was determined in a study of metastatic and nonmetastatic thyroid tumors (dated by TCRdb to 2020 to 2021). Study-wide context: Repertoires from peripheral blood and from tumor or nodule tissue samples of malignant and benign thyroid patients were compared. Here is what the overall study found, with its caveats: In both blood and tumor samples, malignant tumors were reported to have significantly higher TCR beta diversity than benign nodules.

This clone was detected many times. What this receptor recognizes is not known. No base quality values were provided; no much bigger clone lies one nucleotide off. No treatment had been received by any patient before thyroid surgery. Using T-cell receptor beta sequencing, the researchers looked back retrospectively at clinical samples from patients, gathered between about 2012 and 2018. The CDR3 spans 15 residues, from the cysteine through the phenylalanine. Solely the CDR3 DNA is kept, with 45 bases framed from the first base. Relative to germline, V is missing 7 bases and J is missing 3 bases, with 10 bases of the junction outside any gene match. CDR1 is given as SGHNT and CDR2 as YYREEE, both from the germline V gene (reference sequence). The library was obtained by PCR. This sample was sequenced with an Illumina HiSeq 4000. High-throughput sequencing was used to profile the CDR3 region of the TCR beta-chain in every patient. As for the authors' bioinformatics: Drawing on CDR3 differences between clinicopathological groups, the researchers built a classifier meant to tell apart patients with distant-metastatic papillary thyroid cancer. The Shannon index was used to measure repertoire diversity, and the Morisita-Horn index was used to measure how similar tumor and blood repertoires were. The public reads were quality trimmed at Q25 with fastp and then assembled into clones with MiXCR by TCRdb, keeping productive beta chains. The V and J calls were not made by the authors but by TCRdb's processing. Recorded for this sample are 24,000 or so clones; 10% to 15% of them occurred a single time. The ten largest clones capture about 5.3% of the sample.

The chain uses TRBV5-4 and TRBJ1-2; TRBD1 aligns with 9 central bases. This clonotype was sampled from a female donor with papillary thyroid cancer or a benign thyroid nodule (not recorded which). Some clones in this sample may be carry-over from other donors' samples. Input material: blood. The nucleotide sequence is TGTGCCAGCCGACACCGACAGGGGGTTGACTATGGCTACACCTTC. Its translation is CASRHRQGVDYGYTF.